Below, 8 T cell receptor beta chains from the same sample are listed, as sequenced in a study of cytomegalovirus exposure and HLA in healthy donors. Libraries were prepared by immunoSEQ multiplex PCR; TCRdb keeps only in-frame clonotypes and omits some of them. This repertoire shows some 260,000 clones, roughly 87% found once; its top ten account for about 12%. The sample consisted of PBMCs. These receptors originate from a man aged 18 to 30 in good health and CMV-seropositive.

This clone was detected a few times. The rearrangement links TRBV27 to TRBJ1-2; D unresolved. From germline, CDR1 is MNHEY and CDR2 SMNVEV (reference sequence). The germline V and J ends were trimmed by 5 bases and 8 bases, with 12 bases remaining between them. The CDR3 consists of 12 residues. CDR3 region: CASSPDRLGYTF. The CDR3 DNA is TGTGCCAGCAGTCCCGACCGGTTAGGCTACACCTTC.

The chain combines TRBV28 with TRBJ2-1; no definite D call. The germline V and J ends were trimmed by 5 bases and 10 bases, with 9 bases remaining between them. The CDR3 sequence is 11 residues long. Germline V gene lookup returns CDR1 MDHEN and CDR2 SYDVKM. This CDR3 is CASSETSEQFF. For the CDR3, the DNA is TGTGCCAGCAGTGAAACGTCGGAGCAGTTCTTC.

The CDR3 coding sequence is TGTGCCAGCAGGGGGGGACTAGCGGGGACCTACGAGCAGTACTTC. This codes for CASRGGLAGTYEQYF. V is TRBV28 and J is TRBJ2-7; 13 bases fit TRBD2. The junction had 4 bases not matched to a gene; V was cut back by 6 bases and J by 2 bases. CDR1 and CDR2 from the germline V gene are MDHEN and SYDVKM. CDR3 length: 15 residues.

This chain connects TRBV29-1 to TRBJ2-1; 9 bases are shared with TRBD2. CDR1 and CDR2 from the germline V gene are SQVTM and ANQGSEA. This CDR3 region has 15 residues. V shed 8 bases, J shed 4 bases, and the junction held 12 bases outside the gene matches. CDR3 sequence reads: CSHGGRAGGYNEQFF. CDR3 sequence (DNA): TGCAGCCATGGGGGCCGTGCGGGAGGGTACAATGAGCAGTTCTTC.

This chain links TRBV5-1 with TRBJ1-1; D perhaps matches TRBD1 (6 bases). From germline, CDR1 is SGHRS and CDR2 YFSETQ. This CDR3 contains 18 residues. V was pared by 0 bases and J by 4 bases, with 22 bases between. CDR3 nucleotides: TGCGCCAGCAGCTTGGTTGGGGGGCGCTTCGTAGTCGGCACTGAAGCTTTCTTT. It translates to CASSLVGGRFVVGTEAFF. The full variable domain, its missing parts supplied by reference TRBV5-1 and TRBJ1-1, is KAGVTQTPRYLIKTRGQQVTLSCSPISGHRSVSWYQQTPGQGLQFLFEYFSETQRNKGNFPGRFSGRQFSNSRSEMNVSTLELGDSALYLCASSLVGGRFVVGTEAFFGQGTRLTVV.

Of note for this clone: This sample includes further DNA sequences coding for the same CDR3. This sequence joins TRBV7-3 and TRBJ1-1, with D possibly being TRBD1 (5 bases). CDR1 and CDR2 (germline): SGHTA, FQGTGA. Deletions cut 3 bases from V and 5 bases from J, with 10 bases between. The length of the CDR3 is 13 residues. CDR3 nucleotide sequence: TGTGCCAGCAGCTTCCAGGGTTCAACTGAAGCTTTCTTT. Translating gives CASSFQGSTEAFF. Together with reference TRBV7-3 and TRBJ1-1, the CDR3 gives the full variable domain: GAGVSQTPSNKVTEKGKYVELRCDPISGHTALYWYRQSLGQGPEFLIYFQGTGAADDSGLPNDRFFAVRPEGSVSTLKIQRTERGDSAVYLCASSFQGSTEAFFGQGTRLTVV.

This clone occurred many times. The V gene is TRBV7-7, the J gene TRBJ2-5, with TRBD2 identical over 14 bases. The CDR3 is made up of 17 amino acids. The V gene's germline CDR1 is SSHAT and CDR2 FNYEAQ (reference sequence). Trimming at V came to 1 base and at J to 2 bases, leaving 3 bases not matched to a gene. CDR3 DNA: TGTGCCAGCAGCTTAGGACGACTAGCGGGAGGGCAAGAGACCCAGTACTTC. Its translation is CASSLGRLAGGQETQYF.

The chain links TRBV30 to TRBJ1-2; possibly TRBD1 for D (5 bases). The CDR3 runs 13 residues. Trimming shortened V by 1 base and J by 0 bases, and 6 bases separated the two germline ends. Germline V lookup: CDR1 GTSNPN, CDR2 SVGIG (reference sequence). The CDR3 coding sequence is TGTGCCTGGAGTGGACAGCCTAACTATGGCTACACCTTC. Amino acids: CAWSGQPNYGYTF.